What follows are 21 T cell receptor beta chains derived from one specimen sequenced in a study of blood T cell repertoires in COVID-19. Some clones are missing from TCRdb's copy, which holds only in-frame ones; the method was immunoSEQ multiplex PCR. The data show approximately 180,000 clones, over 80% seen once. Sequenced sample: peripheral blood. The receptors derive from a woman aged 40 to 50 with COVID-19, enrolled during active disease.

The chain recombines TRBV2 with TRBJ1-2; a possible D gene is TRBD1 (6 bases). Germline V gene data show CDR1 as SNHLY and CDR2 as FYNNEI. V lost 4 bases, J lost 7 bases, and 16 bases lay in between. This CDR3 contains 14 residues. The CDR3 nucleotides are TGTGCCAGCAGTGGCGCGGGGGCTGGTTTTGGCTACACCTTC. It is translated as CASSGAGAGFGYTF.

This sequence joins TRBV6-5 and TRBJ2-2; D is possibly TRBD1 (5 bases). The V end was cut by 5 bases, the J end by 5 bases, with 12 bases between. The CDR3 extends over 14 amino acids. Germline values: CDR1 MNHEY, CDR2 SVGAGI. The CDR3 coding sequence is TGTGCCAGCAGTACCGACAGATCAACCGGGGAGCTGTTTTTT. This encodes CASSTDRSTGELFF.

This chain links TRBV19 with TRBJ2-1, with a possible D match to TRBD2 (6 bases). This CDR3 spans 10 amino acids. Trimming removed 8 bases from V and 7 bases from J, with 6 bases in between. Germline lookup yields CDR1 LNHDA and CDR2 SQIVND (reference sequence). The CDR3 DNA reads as TGTGCCAGTGGAGGGAATGAGCAGTTCTTC. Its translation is CASGGNEQFF.

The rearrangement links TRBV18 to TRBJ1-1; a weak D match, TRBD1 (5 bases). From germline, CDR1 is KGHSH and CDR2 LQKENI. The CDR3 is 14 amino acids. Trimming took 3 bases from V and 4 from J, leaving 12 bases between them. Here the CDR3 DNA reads TGTGCCAGCTCACCGACAGTCTCTGTCACTGAAGCTTTCTTT. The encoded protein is CASSPTVSVTEAFF.

The DNA of the CDR3 is TGTGCCAGCAGCCCCGGGACAGGGCCCCTCCTATTCTATGGCTACACCTTC. As protein: CASSPGTGPLLFYGYTF. V and J are TRBV5-6 and TRBJ1-2; 9 nucleotides agree with TRBD1. Germline V gene sequence: CDR1 SGHDT, CDR2 YYEEEE. V gave up 4 bases and J gave up 4 bases; unmatched junction bases: 14. The CDR3 loop spans 17 amino acids.

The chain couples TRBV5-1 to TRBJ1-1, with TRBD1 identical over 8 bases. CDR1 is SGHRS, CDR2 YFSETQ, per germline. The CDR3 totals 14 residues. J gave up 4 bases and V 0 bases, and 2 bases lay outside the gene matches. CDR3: CASSLGDRSTEAFF. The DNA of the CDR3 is TGCGCCAGCAGCTTGGGGGACAGGAGCACTGAAGCTTTCTTT.

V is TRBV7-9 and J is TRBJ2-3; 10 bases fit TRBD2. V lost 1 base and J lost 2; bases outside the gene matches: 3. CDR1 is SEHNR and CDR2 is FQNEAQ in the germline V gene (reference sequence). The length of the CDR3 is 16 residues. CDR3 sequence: CASSLDLAGATDTQYF. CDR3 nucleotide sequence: TGTGCCAGCAGCTTAGACCTAGCGGGAGCCACAGATACGCAGTATTTT.

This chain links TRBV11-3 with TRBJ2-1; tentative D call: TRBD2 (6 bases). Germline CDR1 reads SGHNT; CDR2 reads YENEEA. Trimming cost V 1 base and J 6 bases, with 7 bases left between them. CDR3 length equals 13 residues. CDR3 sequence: CASSLAGLNEQFF. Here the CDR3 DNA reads TGTGCCAGCAGCTTAGCGGGACTCAATGAGCAGTTCTTC.

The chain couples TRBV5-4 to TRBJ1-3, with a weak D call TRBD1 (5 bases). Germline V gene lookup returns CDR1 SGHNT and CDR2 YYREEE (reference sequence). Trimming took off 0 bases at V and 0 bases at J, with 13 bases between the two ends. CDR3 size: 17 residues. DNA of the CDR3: TGTGCCAGCAGCTTGGATTCCGGACACCTCTCTGGAAACACCATATATTTT. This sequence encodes CASSLDSGHLSGNTIYF.

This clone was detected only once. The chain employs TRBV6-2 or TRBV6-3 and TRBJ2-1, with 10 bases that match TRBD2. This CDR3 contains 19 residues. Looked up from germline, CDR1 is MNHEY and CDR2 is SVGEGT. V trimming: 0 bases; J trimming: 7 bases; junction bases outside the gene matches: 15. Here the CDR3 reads CASSYSSSSAGGDTNEQFF. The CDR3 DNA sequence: TGTGCCAGCAGTTACTCATCGTCCTCAGCGGGAGGGGACACGAATGAGCAGTTCTTC.

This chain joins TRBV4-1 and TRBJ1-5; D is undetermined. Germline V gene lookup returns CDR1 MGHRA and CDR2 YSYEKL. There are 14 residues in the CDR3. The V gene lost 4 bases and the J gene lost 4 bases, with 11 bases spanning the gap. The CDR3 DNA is TGCGCCAGCAGCCCGAGGACTGCGAATCAGCCCCAGCATTTT. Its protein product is CASSPRTANQPQHF.

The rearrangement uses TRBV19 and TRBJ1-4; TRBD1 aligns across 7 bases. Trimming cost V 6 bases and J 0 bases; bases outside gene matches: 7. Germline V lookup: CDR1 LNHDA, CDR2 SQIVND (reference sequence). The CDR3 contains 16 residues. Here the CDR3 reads CASRAMTGSTNEKLFF. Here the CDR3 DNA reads TGTGCCAGTAGGGCTATGACAGGGTCAACTAATGAAAAACTGTTTTTT.

In DNA, the CDR3 is TGCGCCGGGATTAGGATGCTGACAAAGACAGGGGAAAGCAATCAGCCCCAGCATTTT. Residues: CAGIRMLTKTGESNQPQHF. The chain is built from TRBV5-1 and TRBJ1-5, with 8 bases fitting TRBD1. This CDR3 region has 19 residues. J lost 1 base, V lost 10 bases, and 22 bases had no gene match. Per germline, CDR1 SGHRS and CDR2 YFSETQ.

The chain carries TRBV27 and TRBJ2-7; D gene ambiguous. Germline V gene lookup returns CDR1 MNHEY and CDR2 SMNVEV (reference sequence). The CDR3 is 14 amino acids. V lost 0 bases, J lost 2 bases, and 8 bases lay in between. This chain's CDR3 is CASSLSGSAYEQYF. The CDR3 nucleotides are TGTGCCAGCAGTTTATCGGGCAGTGCCTACGAGCAGTACTTC.

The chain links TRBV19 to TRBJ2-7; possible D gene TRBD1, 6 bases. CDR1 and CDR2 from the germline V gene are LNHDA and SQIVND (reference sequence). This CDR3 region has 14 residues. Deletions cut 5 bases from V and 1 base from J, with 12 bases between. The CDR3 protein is CASSWTENSYEQYF. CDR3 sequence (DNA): TGTGCCAGTAGTTGGACAGAAAATTCCTACGAGCAGTACTTC.

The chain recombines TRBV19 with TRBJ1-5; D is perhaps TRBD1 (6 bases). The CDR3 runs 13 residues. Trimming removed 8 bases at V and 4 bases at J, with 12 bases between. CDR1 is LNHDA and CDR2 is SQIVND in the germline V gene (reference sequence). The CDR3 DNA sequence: TGTGCCAGTGGCAGGGGATGGAATCAGCCCCAGCATTTT. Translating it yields CASGRGWNQPQHF.

CDR3 nucleotide sequence: TGTGCCAGCAGCTTAGGCGGAAGTGGATCCTATAATTCACCCCTCCACTTT. As protein: CASSLGGSGSYNSPLHF. J is TRBJ1-6 and V is TRBV7-9, with D unresolved. This CDR3 has 17 residues. From germline, CDR1 is SEHNR and CDR2 FQNEAQ (reference sequence). Trimming left V 1 base short and J 1 base short, with 11 bases between.

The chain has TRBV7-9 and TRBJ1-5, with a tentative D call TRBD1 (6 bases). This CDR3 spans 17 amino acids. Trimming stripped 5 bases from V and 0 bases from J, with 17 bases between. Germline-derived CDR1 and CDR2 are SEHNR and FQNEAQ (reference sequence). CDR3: CASSLDRWGYSNQPQHF. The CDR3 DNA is TGTGCCAGCAGCCTAGACAGGTGGGGATATAGCAATCAGCCCCAGCATTTT.

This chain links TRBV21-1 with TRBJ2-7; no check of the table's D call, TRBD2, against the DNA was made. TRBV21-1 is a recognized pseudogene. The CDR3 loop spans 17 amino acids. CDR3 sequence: CASSKSGGRDRAYEQYF. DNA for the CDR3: TGTGCCAGCAGCAAATCCGGGGGACGAGACAGAGCCTACGAGCAGTACTTC.

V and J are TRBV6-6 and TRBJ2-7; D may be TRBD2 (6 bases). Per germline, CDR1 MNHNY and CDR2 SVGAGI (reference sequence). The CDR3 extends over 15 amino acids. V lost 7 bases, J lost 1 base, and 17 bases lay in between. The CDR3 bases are TGTGCCAGCACCCCGGGGGTTGGGGATTCCTACGAGCAGTACTTC. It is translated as CASTPGVGDSYEQYF.

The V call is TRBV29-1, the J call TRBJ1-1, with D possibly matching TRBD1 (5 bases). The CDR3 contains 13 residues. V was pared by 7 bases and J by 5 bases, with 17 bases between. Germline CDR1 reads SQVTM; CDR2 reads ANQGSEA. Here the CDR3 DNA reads TGCAGCGCTGCGCCAAGGGGTCGGACTGAAGCTTTCTTT. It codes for CSAAPRGRTEAFF.